These 23 T cell receptor beta chains share one sample of origin, sequenced in a study of low-dose radiotherapy and immunotherapy resistance in tumors. TRAV- and TRBV-specific primers primed first-strand cDNA, covering alpha and beta chains. A roughly 20-cycle PCR with a constant-region primer and V-primer adapter amplified TCRs. TCRdb itself ran the reads through MiXCR, one entry per CDR3 protein. The sample shows around 69,000 distinct CDR3 sequences, less than 35% of them seen only once. Described time point: before trial treatment. Sequencing used PBMCs, obtained before treatment. All receptors derive from a female donor with ovarian cancer.

This clonotype was detected ten times or more. The V gene is TRBV20-1, the J gene TRBJ2-1; 14 bases match TRBD2. CDR1 is DFQATT and CDR2 is SNEGSKA in the germline V gene (reference sequence). Trimming removed 5 bases from V and 8 bases from J; junction bases left unmatched: 5. This CDR3 comprises 14 residues. DNA of the CDR3: TGCAGTGCTGGGACTAGCGGGAGTCTGTATGAGCAGTTCTTC. This translates into CSAGTSGSLYEQFF.

This clonotype came up many times. J is TRBJ2-7 and V is TRBV24-1; the match to TRBD2 covers 10 bases. CDR1 and CDR2 from the germline V gene are KGHDR and SFDVKD. Losses at the gene ends were 3 bases for V and 4 bases for J; bases not matched to a gene: 8. The CDR3 covers 16 residues. The CDR3 is CATSDPTAGGEYEQYF. The CDR3 DNA reads TGTGCCACCAGTGATCCCACAGCGGGAGGGGAGTACGAGCAGTACTTC.

Points on this clonotype: It differs at one base from a far larger clone, so likely a read error. The rearrangement links TRBV5-6 to TRBJ2-7, with TRBD1 identical over 9 bases. Losses at the gene ends were 0 bases for V and 7 bases for J; bases not matched to a gene: 11. Germline-derived CDR1 and CDR2 are SGHDT and YYEEEE. CDR3 size: 16 residues. The CDR3 sequence is CASSLVGTGSGNEQYF. The CDR3, as DNA: TGTGCCAGCAGCTTGGTGGGGACAGGGAGCGGCAATGAGCAGTACTTC.

Concerning this clonotype itself: A far larger clone is off by one base, so a read error is likely. The chain has TRBV24-1 and TRBJ2-7; the match to TRBD2 covers 10 bases. Per the germline V gene, CDR1 is KGHDR and CDR2 is SFDVKD. The CDR3 extends over 17 amino acids. J gave up 7 bases and V 4 bases, and 15 bases lay outside the gene matches. The CDR3 DNA follows: TGTGCCACCAGTGACCCAGGATCTAGCGGGAGTCTGAATGAGCAGTACTTC. It codes for CATSDPGSSGSLNEQYF.

This clonotype has a count of ten or more. This rearrangement joins TRBV20-1 to TRBJ2-7; 9 positions match TRBD2. Germline V gene lookup returns CDR1 DFQATT and CDR2 SNEGSKA (reference sequence). V trimming: 5 bases; J trimming: 9 bases; junction bases outside the gene matches: 8. The CDR3 is 12 amino acids. This CDR3 reads CSAAGTSRVQYF. The CDR3 DNA sequence: TGCAGTGCTGCCGGGACTAGCAGAGTGCAGTACTTC.

The chain recombines TRBV5-1 with TRBJ2-1; 7 bases are a match to TRBD1. CDR1 is SGHRS, CDR2 YFSETQ, per germline. This CDR3 has 16 residues. The J segment lost 9 bases and the V segment lost 4 bases, leaving 16 bases of the junction unmatched. Written as DNA, the CDR3 is TGCGCCAGCAGCCGCGTGAATACCGGGACAGTTATTGAGCAGTTCTTC. Protein sequence: CASSRVNTGTVIEQFF.

This clonotype was recorded many times. Germline and junction disagree at one end, which may indicate a read error. The chain couples TRBV5-1 to TRBJ2-3; no reliable D call. The germline V gene has CDR1 SGHRS and CDR2 YFSETQ. The CDR3 covers 13 residues. CDR3: CASSLDPTGTQYF. CDR3 DNA: TGTGCCAGCAGCTTGGACCCGACCGGTACGCAGTATTTT.

In this sample, this clonotype turned up a few times. The V call is TRBV28, the J call TRBJ1-6; TRBD1 is a possible D gene (5 bases). The CDR3 has 14 amino acids. Germline CDR1 reads MDHEN; CDR2 reads SYDVKM. The V gene lost 8 bases and the J gene lost 3 bases, with 11 bases spanning the gap. CDR3 protein: CASWRRVYNSPLHF. CDR3 DNA sequence: TGTGCCAGCTGGCGCAGGGTCTATAATTCACCCCTCCACTTT.

The rearrangement links TRBV9 to TRBJ2-5; TRBD2 matches 7 bases. Germline V CDR1 and CDR2: SGDLS, YYNGEE. The CDR3 has 14 residues. J gave up 5 bases and V 4 bases, and 8 bases lay outside the gene matches. CDR3 protein: CASSSYGGGETQYF. CDR3 nucleotides: TGTGCCAGCAGCTCATACGGGGGAGGGGAGACCCAGTACTTC.

The sample holds a few counts of this clonotype. This may stem from a read error, because a much larger clone lies one nucleotide away. For the CDR3, the DNA is TGCAGTGCCAGACAGGGCTATAATGCACCCCTCCACTTT. It translates to CSARQGYNAPLHF. The chain recombines TRBV20-1 with TRBJ1-6, with TRBD1 identical over 7 bases. This CDR3 contains 13 residues. The germline V gene has CDR1 DFQATT and CDR2 SNEGSKA (reference sequence).

This clonotype has ten or more counts. The rearrangement joins TRBV9 to TRBJ2-1, with TRBD2 matching 7 bases. The V and J ends lost 5 bases and 0 bases, in that order; junction bases with no gene match: 8. The germline CDR1 and CDR2 sequences are SGDLS and YYNGEE. The length of the CDR3 is 16 residues. CDR3 protein: CASSIRGENSYNEQFF. CDR3 sequence (DNA): TGTGCCAGCAGTATCCGGGGGGAAAACTCCTACAATGAGCAGTTCTTC.

This clonotype was counted ten times or more. The V gene is TRBV19, the J gene TRBJ1-1, with D tentatively TRBD1 (6 bases). The CDR3 has 12 amino acids. Germline V CDR1 and CDR2: LNHDA, SQIVND (reference sequence). Trimming took off 9 bases at V and 7 bases at J, with 15 bases between the two ends. In nucleotides, the CDR3 is TGTGCCAGCAGGGGCGCGGGGCGTGAAGCTTTCTTT. Its translation is CASRGAGREAFF.

This clonotype was detected ten times or more. This sequence joins TRBV6-2 or TRBV6-3 and TRBJ2-6; 12 bases are shared with TRBD2. The CDR3 extends over 18 amino acids. CDR1 MNHEY and CDR2 SVGEGT come from the germline V gene. Germline trimming cut 6 bases from V and 2 bases from J; bases unmatched to any gene: 8. The CDR3, as DNA: TGTGCCAGCAGAGTCCCCGCTAGCGGGGGGGCTGGGGCCAACGTCCTGACTTTC. It is translated as CASRVPASGGAGANVLTF.

The V and J genes are TRBV12-3 or TRBV12-4 and TRBJ2-3; possibly TRBD2 for D (5 bases). The V end lost 10 bases, the J end lost 2 bases, and 22 bases lay between the germline ends. This CDR3 has 16 amino acids. CDR3 sequence (DNA): TGTGCCACCGCCGGGGATGGGGTGACGTTCACAGATACGCAGTATTTT. As protein: CATAGDGVTFTDTQYF.

The chain couples TRBV11-1 to TRBJ2-1; perhaps TRBD1 as D (6 bases). The germline V gene has CDR1 SGHAT and CDR2 FQDESV (reference sequence). Trimming shortened V by 5 bases and J by 0 bases, and 11 bases separated the two germline ends. The CDR3 is made up of 15 amino acids. CDR3 in DNA: TGTGCCAGCAGCCTAGACAGGCCCTCCTACAATGAGCAGTTCTTC. Its protein product is CASSLDRPSYNEQFF.

This chain links TRBV5-4 with TRBJ2-2; TRBD1 matches 7 bases. CDR3 length equals 16 residues. Trimming at V came to 3 bases and at J to 4 bases, leaving 9 bases not matched to a gene. The germline CDR1 and CDR2 sequences are SGHNT and YYREEE (reference sequence). This chain's CDR3 is CASSSPTGMGTGELFF. CDR3 sequence (DNA): TGTGCCAGCAGCTCTCCGACAGGGATGGGCACCGGGGAGCTGTTTTTT.

This clonotype has a count of ten or more. The rearrangement links TRBV7-9 to TRBJ2-2; TRBD2 is a possible D gene (6 bases). The V and J ends lost 7 bases and 2 bases respectively, with 11 bases between them. This CDR3 has 14 amino acids. Germline-derived CDR1 and CDR2 are SEHNR and FQNEAQ (reference sequence). The CDR3 sequence: CASNSGGNTGELFF. The CDR3 region has the DNA TGTGCCAGCAACTCCGGGGGTAACACCGGGGAGCTGTTTTTT.

The genes are TRBV28 and TRBJ2-1; 9 positions agree with TRBD1. Per the germline V gene, CDR1 is MDHEN and CDR2 is SYDVKM. CDR3 length equals 14 residues. Losses at the gene ends were 2 bases for V and 15 bases for J; bases not matched to a gene: 11. The CDR3, as DNA: TGTGCCAGCAGTTTAAGGGACAGGGCCTCTTTCGGGTTCTTC. It is translated as CASSLRDRASFGFF.

With regard to this clonotype: Because the CDR3's place on the DNA is in doubt, the DNA is left out and the CDR3 is given as listed by TCRdb. This chain links TRBV4-2 with TRBJ2-1; TRBD1 is the table's D call, not checked against the DNA. 24 amino acids form the CDR3, both terminal residues included. Germline CDR1 and CDR2: LGHNA and YNFKEQ. CDR3 sequence: CASTNQTALYFCATSDSHNPEQFF.

This clonotype was counted ten times or more. V and J are TRBV7-8 and TRBJ2-3; D call uncertain. Trimming stripped 0 bases from V and 4 bases from J, with 5 bases between. Germline lookup yields CDR1 SGHVS and CDR2 FQNEAQ. The CDR3 has 13 amino acids. The CDR3 spells CASSLARADTQYF. DNA for the CDR3: TGTGCCAGCAGCTTAGCAAGAGCAGATACGCAGTATTTT.

This clonotype has at least ten counts. The J gene is TRBJ1-5, the V gene TRBV5-1; tentative D call: TRBD1 (5 bases). Trimming removed 4 bases at V and 0 bases at J, with 11 bases between. Germline-derived CDR1 and CDR2 are SGHRS and YFSETQ. The CDR3 has 15 residues. As DNA, the CDR3 is TGCGCCAGCAGCAAAGAGGGGCATAGCAATCAGCCCCAGCATTTT. Protein sequence: CASSKEGHSNQPQHF.

This clonotype occurred many times. The V call is TRBV20-1, the J call TRBJ2-1; TRBD2 matches at 12 bases. The length of the CDR3 is 16 residues. Germline CDR1 DFQATT, CDR2 SNEGSKA (reference sequence). The V segment lost 6 bases and the J segment 3 bases; nucleotides outside the gene matches: 9. The DNA of the CDR3 is TGCAGTGCCACCTGGACTAGCGGGAACATCTACAATGAGCAGTTCTTC. Protein product: CSATWTSGNIYNEQFF.

A word on this clonotype: The likely explanation is a read error, given a far larger clone one base away. The V and J genes are TRBV6-4 and TRBJ2-5, with 7 nucleotides matching TRBD2. This CDR3 spans 15 amino acids. CDR1 and CDR2 from the germline V gene are MRHNA and SNTAGT. J lost 11 bases, V lost 4 bases, and 16 bases had no gene match. CDR3 protein: CASSAIAGHYNEQYF. As DNA, the CDR3 is TGTGCCAGCAGTGCGATAGCGGGTCACTACAATGAGCAGTACTTC.